This TCR beta chain is from a study of T cells in tuberculosis. Findings of the study overall: A GMM-specific repertoire classifier reached roughly 90% accuracy, AUROC about 0.9.

Remarks on this clone: Its antigen is unknown.

Sample time point: new active TB diagnosis, blood taken before or within 7 days of starting treatment. Sequencing was performed with immunoSEQ multiplex PCR; in TCRdb, only in-frame clones are kept and a portion is missing. The data contain around 30,000 clones, approximately 93% of them singletons. The TCR originated in an adult with tuberculosis. This material consisted of PBMCs, taken at tuberculosis diagnosis.

CDR3 sequence (DNA): TGCGCCAGCACTGTACTAGCGGGAACGAACACCGGGGAGCTGTTTTTT. This codes for CASTVLAGTNTGELFF. This chain joins TRBV5-1 and TRBJ2-2; 10 bases fit TRBD2. Trimming at V came to 6 bases and at J to 0 bases, leaving 5 bases not matched to a gene. CDR3 length equals 16 residues. Germline values: CDR1 SGHRS, CDR2 YFSETQ. Complete variable domain (other parts from reference TRBV5-1 and TRBJ2-2): KAGVTQTPRYLIKTRGQQVTLSCSPISGHRSVSWYQQTPGQGLQFLFEYFSETQRNKGNFPGRFSGRQFSNSRSEMNVSTLELGDSALYLCASTVLAGTNTGELFFGEGSRLTVL.